The 12 T cell receptor beta chains below all came from one sample that was sequenced in a study of Graves' ophthalmopathy and Graves' hyperthyroidism. Amplified TCR beta CDR3 regions were obtained using RNA transcripts as template. HTBI-primed RT-PCR formed the first round, and a multiplex PCR formed the second. TCRdb analysed the multiplex PCR reads with MiXCR anew, one entry per CDR3 protein. The profile covers 740,000 or so distinct CDR3 sequences, with roughly two fifths appearing a single time and about 40% taken by the ten largest. The sample comprised peripheral blood. All receptors derive from an adult man with Graves' ophthalmopathy.

This clonotype was detected only a few times. The V call is TRBV12-3 or TRBV12-4, the J call TRBJ1-5; D is uncertain. The CDR3 contains 14 residues. The V end lost 1 base, the J end lost 4 bases, and 8 bases lay between the germline ends. Here the CDR3 DNA reads TGTGCCAGCAGTTTAGAGGGTCCGAATCAGCCCCAGCATTTT. Protein sequence: CASSLEGPNQPQHF.

The genes are TRBV19 and TRBJ2-2; 8 nucleotides agree with TRBD1. The germline CDR1 and CDR2 sequences are LNHDA and SQIVND (reference sequence). Trimming removed 5 bases from V and 0 bases from J; junction bases left unmatched: 8. CDR3 length equals 17 residues. The CDR3 sequence: CASSPPTGEPNTGELFF. The CDR3 DNA reads as TGTGCCAGTAGTCCTCCGACAGGGGAACCGAACACCGGGGAGCTGTTTTTT.

The V call is TRBV15, the J call TRBJ2-5; 9 bases match TRBD2. V lost 4 bases to trimming and J lost 2 bases; unmatched junction nucleotides: 5. Per the germline V gene, CDR1 is LNHNV and CDR2 is YYDKDF (reference sequence). This CDR3 has 15 amino acids. The CDR3 loop is CATSKAGGPQETQYF. DNA of the CDR3: TGTGCCACCAGCAAAGCGGGGGGACCACAAGAGACCCAGTACTTC.

This clonotype was picked up many times. V gene TRBV25-1 combines with J gene TRBJ1-6, with D possibly TRBD1 on 6 matching bases. The CDR3 length is 16 residues. V lost 4 bases to trimming and J lost 5 bases, with 15 bases between them. The germline V gene has CDR1 MGHDK and CDR2 SYGVNS. CDR3 sequence: CASSGGWGRNNSPLHF. The CDR3 DNA sequence: TGTGCCAGCAGTGGGGGTTGGGGGCGGAATAATTCACCCCTCCACTTT. The entire variable domain, with the rest obtained from reference TRBV25-1 and TRBJ1-6, is as follows: EADIYQTPRYLVIGTGKKITLECSQTMGHDKMYWYQQDPGMELHLIHYSYGVNSTEKGDLSSESTVSRIRTEHFPLTLESARPSHTSQYLCASSGGWGRNNSPLHFGNGTRLTVT.

Details on this clonotype: Given a much more abundant clone one base away, this may be a read error. This rearrangement joins TRBV11-2 to TRBJ1-4, with a tentative D call TRBD1 (5 bases). Trimming removed 2 bases from V and 6 bases from J, with 7 bases in between. The germline V gene has CDR1 SGHAT and CDR2 FQNNGV. This CDR3 has 13 amino acids. CDR3 nucleotides: TGTGCCAGCAGCTTAATAGGGGATGAAAAACTGTTTTTT. This codes for CASSLIGDEKLFF.

The chain has TRBV19 and TRBJ1-6; no definite D call. The CDR3 sequence is 15 residues long. Trimming took off 9 bases at V and 9 bases at J, with 21 bases between the two ends. Germline assignment: CDR1 LNHDA and CDR2 SQIVND (reference sequence). CDR3 loop: CASSSLPGISSPLHF. For the CDR3, the DNA is TGTGCCAGCAGCTCGCTACCGGGGATCAGTTCACCCCTCCACTTT.

The genes are TRBV24-1 and TRBJ1-6, with D uncertain. CDR1 KGHDR and CDR2 SFDVKD come from the germline V gene. The V gene lost 11 bases and the J gene lost 3 bases, with 16 bases spanning the gap. This CDR3 comprises 15 residues. Here the CDR3 reads CASKGSVDYNSPLHF. CDR3 DNA sequence: TGTGCCAGCAAAGGGAGCGTCGACTATAATTCACCCCTCCACTTT.

This clonotype was seen a handful of times. The gene calls are TRBV5-6 and TRBJ2-7, with 8 bases matching TRBD1. Trimming removed 0 bases from V and 5 bases from J; junction bases left unmatched: 16. This CDR3 spans 18 amino acids. CDR1 and CDR2 (germline): SGHDT, YYEEEE. CDR3: CASSLAYAVDRGHHEQYF. In DNA, the CDR3 is TGTGCCAGCAGCTTGGCGTACGCGGTAGACAGGGGTCACCACGAGCAGTACTTC.

This clonotype has only a few counts. A junction boundary mismatches the germline segment, possibly from a read error. The chain uses TRBV5-1 and TRBJ1-2; TRBD1 matches at 7 bases. From germline, CDR1 is SGHRS and CDR2 YFSETQ. This CDR3 is built from 15 residues. This chain's CDR3 is CASSSSGQANYGYTF. CDR3 nucleotides: TGTGCCAGCAGTTCGTCCGGACAGGCGAACTATGGCTACACCTTC.

This clonotype was seen repeatedly, ten times or more. This chain joins TRBV25-1 and TRBJ1-4, with no clear D. The CDR3 is made up of 14 amino acids. V was cut by 4 bases and J by 8 bases, with 14 bases left in between. CDR1 is MGHDK, CDR2 SYGVNS, per germline. The CDR3: CASSASLASEKLFF. Here the CDR3 DNA reads TGTGCCAGCAGTGCCAGTCTTGCCTCGGAAAAACTGTTTTTT.

The V and J genes are TRBV20-1 and TRBJ1-4, with TRBD1 matching over 7 bases. Germline V gene lookup returns CDR1 DFQATT and CDR2 SNEGSKA (reference sequence). This CDR3 is built from 16 residues. V lost 2 bases to trimming and J lost 3 bases; unmatched junction nucleotides: 9. Here the CDR3 reads CSARPVPGTANEKLFF. CDR3 bases: TGCAGTGCTAGACCAGTCCCCGGGACAGCTAATGAAAAACTGTTTTTT.

The rearrangement links TRBV15 to TRBJ2-5, with TRBD1 matching 7 bases. Germline V CDR1 and CDR2: LNHNV, YYDKDF (reference sequence). Unmatched junction bases numbered 11, after V lost 0 bases and J lost 7 bases. The CDR3 contains 16 residues. The CDR3 nucleotides read TGTGCCACCAGCAGAGATCGCCTCGACAGGGATGGGACCCAGTACTTC. Translation: CATSRDRLDRDGTQYF.